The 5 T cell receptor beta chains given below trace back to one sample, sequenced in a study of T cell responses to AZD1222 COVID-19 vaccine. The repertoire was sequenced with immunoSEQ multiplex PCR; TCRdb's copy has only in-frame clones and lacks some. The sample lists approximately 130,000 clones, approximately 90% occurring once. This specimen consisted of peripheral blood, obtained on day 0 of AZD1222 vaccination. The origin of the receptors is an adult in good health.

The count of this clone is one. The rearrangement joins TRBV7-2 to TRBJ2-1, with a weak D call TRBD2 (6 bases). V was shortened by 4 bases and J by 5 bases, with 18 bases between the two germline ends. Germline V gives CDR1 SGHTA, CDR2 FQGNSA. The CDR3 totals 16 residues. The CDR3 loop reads CASSSTGGMGHNEQFF. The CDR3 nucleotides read TGTGCCAGCAGCTCTACAGGCGGGATGGGACACAATGAGCAGTTCTTC.

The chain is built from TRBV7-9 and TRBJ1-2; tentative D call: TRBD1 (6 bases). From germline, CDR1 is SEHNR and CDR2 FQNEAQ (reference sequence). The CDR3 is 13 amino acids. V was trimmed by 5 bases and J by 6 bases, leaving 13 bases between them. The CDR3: CASSPTGLDGYTF. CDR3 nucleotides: TGTGCCAGCAGCCCCACAGGGTTGGATGGCTACACCTTC.

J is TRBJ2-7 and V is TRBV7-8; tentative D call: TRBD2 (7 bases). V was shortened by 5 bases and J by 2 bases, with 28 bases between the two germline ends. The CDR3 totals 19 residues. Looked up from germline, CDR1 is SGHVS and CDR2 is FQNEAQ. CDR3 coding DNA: TGTGCCAGCAGCCCCCAAAGGGGGTTTGTGGGGAGGGTTCCCTACGAGCAGTACTTC. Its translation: CASSPQRGFVGRVPYEQYF.

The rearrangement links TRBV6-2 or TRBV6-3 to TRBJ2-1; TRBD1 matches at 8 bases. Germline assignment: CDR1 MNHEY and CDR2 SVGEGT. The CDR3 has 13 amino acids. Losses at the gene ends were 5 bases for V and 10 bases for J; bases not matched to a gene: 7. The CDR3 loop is CASSRQGLWEQFF. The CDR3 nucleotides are TGTGCCAGCAGTCGACAGGGGTTGTGGGAGCAGTTCTTC.

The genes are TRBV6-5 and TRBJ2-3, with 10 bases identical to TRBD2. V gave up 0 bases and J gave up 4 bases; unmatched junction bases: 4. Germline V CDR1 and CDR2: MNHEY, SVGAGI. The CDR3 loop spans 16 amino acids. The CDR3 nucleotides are TGTGCCAGCAGTTACTCGTCTAGCGGGAGTGCAGATACGCAGTATTTT. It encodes CASSYSSSGSADTQYF.